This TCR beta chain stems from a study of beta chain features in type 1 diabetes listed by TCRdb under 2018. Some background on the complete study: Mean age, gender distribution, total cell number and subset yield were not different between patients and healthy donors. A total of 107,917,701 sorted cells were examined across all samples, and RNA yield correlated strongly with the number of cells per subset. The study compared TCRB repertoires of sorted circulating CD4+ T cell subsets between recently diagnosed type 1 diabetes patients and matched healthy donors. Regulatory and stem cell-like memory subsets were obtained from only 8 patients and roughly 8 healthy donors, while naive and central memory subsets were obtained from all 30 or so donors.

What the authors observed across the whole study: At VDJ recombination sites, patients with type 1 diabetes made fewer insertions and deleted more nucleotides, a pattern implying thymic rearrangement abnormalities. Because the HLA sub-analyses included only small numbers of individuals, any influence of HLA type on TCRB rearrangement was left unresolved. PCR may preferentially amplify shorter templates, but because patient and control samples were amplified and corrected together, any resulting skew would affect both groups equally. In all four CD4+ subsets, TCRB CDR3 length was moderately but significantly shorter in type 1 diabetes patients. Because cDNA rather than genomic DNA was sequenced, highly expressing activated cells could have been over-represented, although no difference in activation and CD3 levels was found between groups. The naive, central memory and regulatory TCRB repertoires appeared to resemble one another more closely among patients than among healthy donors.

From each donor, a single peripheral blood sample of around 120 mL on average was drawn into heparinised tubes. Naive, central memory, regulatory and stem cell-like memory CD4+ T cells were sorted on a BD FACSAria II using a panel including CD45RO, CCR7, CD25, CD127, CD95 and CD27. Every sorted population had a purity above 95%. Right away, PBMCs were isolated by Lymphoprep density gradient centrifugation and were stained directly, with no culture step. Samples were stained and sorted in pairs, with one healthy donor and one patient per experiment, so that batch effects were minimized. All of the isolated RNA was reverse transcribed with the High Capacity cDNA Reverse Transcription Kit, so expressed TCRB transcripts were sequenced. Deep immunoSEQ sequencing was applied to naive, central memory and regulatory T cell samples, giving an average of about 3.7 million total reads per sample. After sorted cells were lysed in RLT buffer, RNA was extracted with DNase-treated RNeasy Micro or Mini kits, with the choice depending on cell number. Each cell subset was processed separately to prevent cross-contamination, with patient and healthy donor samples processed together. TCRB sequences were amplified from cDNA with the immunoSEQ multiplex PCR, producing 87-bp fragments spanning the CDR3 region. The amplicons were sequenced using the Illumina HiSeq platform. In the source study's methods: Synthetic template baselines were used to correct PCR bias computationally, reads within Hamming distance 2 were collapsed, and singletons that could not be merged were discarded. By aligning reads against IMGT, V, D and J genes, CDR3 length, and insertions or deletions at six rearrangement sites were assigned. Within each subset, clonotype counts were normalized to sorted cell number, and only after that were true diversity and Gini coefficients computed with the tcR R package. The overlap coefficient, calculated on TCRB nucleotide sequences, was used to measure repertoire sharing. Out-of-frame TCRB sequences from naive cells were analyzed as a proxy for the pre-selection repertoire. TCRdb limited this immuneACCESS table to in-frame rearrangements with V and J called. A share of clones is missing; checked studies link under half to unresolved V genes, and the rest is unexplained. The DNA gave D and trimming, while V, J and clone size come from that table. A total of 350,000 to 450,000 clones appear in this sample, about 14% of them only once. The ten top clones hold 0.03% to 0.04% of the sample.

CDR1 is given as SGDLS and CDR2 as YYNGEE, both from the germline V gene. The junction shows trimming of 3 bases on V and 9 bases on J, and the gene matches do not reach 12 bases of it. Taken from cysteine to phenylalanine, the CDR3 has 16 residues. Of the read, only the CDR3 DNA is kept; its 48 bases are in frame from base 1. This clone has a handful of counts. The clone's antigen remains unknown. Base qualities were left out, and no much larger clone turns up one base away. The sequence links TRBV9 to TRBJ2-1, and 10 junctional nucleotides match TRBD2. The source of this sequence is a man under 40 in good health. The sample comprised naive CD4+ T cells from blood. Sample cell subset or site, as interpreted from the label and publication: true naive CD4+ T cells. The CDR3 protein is CASSENLAGGDSEQFF. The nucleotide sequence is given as TGTGCCAGCAGCGAAAACTTAGCGGGAGGTGACAGTGAGCAGTTCTTC. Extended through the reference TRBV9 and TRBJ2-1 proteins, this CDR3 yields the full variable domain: DSGVTQTPKHLITATGQRVTLRCSPRSGDLSVYWYQQSLDQGLQFLIQYYNGEERAKGNILERFSAQQFPDLHSELNLSSLELGDSALYFCASSENLAGGDSEQFFGPGTRLTVL.